The rows below give T cell receptor beta chains drawn from one sample of a study of shared T cell receptors in the human thymus. Using immunoSEQ multiplex PCR, the repertoire was profiled, and TCRdb retains in-frame clones only, with some absent. The table includes some 640,000 clones, approximately 89% detected once. These data also formed part of another study, on human thymus T cells.

Material: thymocytes. Receptors were obtained from a boy younger than two with a congenital heart defect. CDR3s include the opening cysteine and the closing phenylalanine or tryptophan. A D gene is named only where the DNA matches it firmly. Expanded clones are given a class, and other clones once, few, many or no size at all.

v_call: TRBV11-3
d_call: TRBD1
clone_size: once
j_call: TRBJ2-7
cdr3_aa: CASSFGDRVHEQYF
cdr3_nt: TGTGCCAGCAGCTTCGGGGACAGGGTACACGAGCAGTACTTC

v_call: TRBV7-8
d_call: TRBD2
clone_size: once
j_call: TRBJ2-7
cdr3_aa: CASSSGTSASYEQYF
cdr3_nt: TGTGCCAGCAGTTCCGGGACTAGCGCCTCCTACGAGCAGTACTTC

v_call: TRBV10-1
d_call: TRBD2
clone_size: NA
j_call: TRBJ2-7
cdr3_aa: CASSEAPPTSGSFYEQYF
cdr3_nt: TGCGCCAGCAGTGAGGCTCCCCCCACTAGCGGGAGTTTCTACGAGCAGTACTTC

v_call: TRBV11-2
d_call: TRBD1
clone_size: NA
j_call: TRBJ2-7
cdr3_aa: CASSFRWDRIYEQYF
cdr3_nt: TGTGCCAGCAGCTTCCGATGGGACAGGATTTACGAGCAGTACTTC

v_call: TRBV7-9
d_call: NA
clone_size: NA
j_call: TRBJ2-5
cdr3_aa: CASSLEGRLKTQYF
cdr3_nt: TGTGCCAGCAGCTTAGAAGGCAGGTTGAAGACCCAGTACTTC

v_call: TRBV11-3
d_call: NA
clone_size: NA
j_call: TRBJ1-1
cdr3_aa: CASSPEEGAEAFF
cdr3_nt: TGTGCCAGCAGCCCCGAGGAGGGAGCTGAAGCTTTCTTT

v_call: TRBV9
d_call: NA
clone_size: NA
j_call: TRBJ1-4
cdr3_aa: CASSDGSGDEKLFF
cdr3_nt: TGTGCCAGCAGCGACGGGTCCGGAGACGAAAAACTGTTTTTT

v_call: TRBV5-6
d_call: NA
clone_size: NA
j_call: TRBJ2-1
cdr3_aa: CASSPRSGDSYNEQFF
cdr3_nt: TGTGCCAGCAGCCCACGCTCAGGCGACTCCTACAATGAGCAGTTCTTC

v_call: TRBV28
d_call: TRBD2
clone_size: NA
j_call: TRBJ2-3
cdr3_aa: CASSFRGGDTQYF
cdr3_nt: TGTGCCAGCAGTTTTCGCGGGGGAGATACGCAGTATTTT

v_call: TRBV6-5
d_call: NA
clone_size: NA
j_call: TRBJ1-1
cdr3_aa: CASGDIRGINTEAFF
cdr3_nt: TGTGCCAGCGGAGACATCAGGGGCATCAACACTGAAGCTTTCTTT

v_call: TRBV4-3
d_call: TRBD2
clone_size: NA
j_call: TRBJ2-2
cdr3_aa: CASSQDVGGVHGELFF
cdr3_nt: TGCGCCAGCAGCCAAGATGTGGGGGGGGTTCACGGGGAGCTGTTTTTT

v_call: TRBV4-3
d_call: NA
clone_size: NA
j_call: TRBJ2-7
cdr3_aa: CASSQSTGPSYEQYF
cdr3_nt: TGCGCCAGCAGCCAATCGACAGGACCCTCCTACGAGCAGTACTTC

v_call: TRBV7-9
d_call: TRBD1
clone_size: NA
j_call: TRBJ2-4
cdr3_aa: CASSPATGQRTLAKNIQYF
cdr3_nt: TGTGCCAGCAGCCCTGCGACAGGGCAGCGGACGTTAGCCAAAAACATTCAGTACTTC

v_call: TRBV5-6
d_call: NA
clone_size: NA
j_call: TRBJ2-1
cdr3_aa: CASSFIDYNEQFF
cdr3_nt: TGTGCCAGCAGCTTTATAGATTACAATGAGCAGTTCTTC

v_call: TRBV30
d_call: NA
clone_size: NA
j_call: TRBJ1-1
cdr3_aa: CAWSGQGQTEAFF
cdr3_nt: TGTGCCTGGAGTGGCCAGGGGCAAACTGAAGCTTTCTTT

v_call: TRBV10-3
d_call: NA
clone_size: NA
j_call: TRBJ2-7
cdr3_aa: CAISELRGCYEQYF
cdr3_nt: TGTGCCATCAGTGAACTCCGAGGGTGCTACGAGCAGTACTTC

v_call: TRBV6-1
d_call: TRBD2
clone_size: NA
j_call: TRBJ2-7
cdr3_aa: CASTGRAVYEQYF
cdr3_nt: TGTGCCAGCACGGGGAGGGCCGTTTACGAGCAGTACTTC

v_call: TRBV15
d_call: TRBD1
clone_size: NA
j_call: TRBJ2-1
cdr3_aa: CATSRDKGQGNHSYNEQFF
cdr3_nt: TGTGCCACCAGCAGAGATAAGGGACAGGGCAATCACTCCTACAATGAGCAGTTCTTC

v_call: TRBV28
d_call: TRBD2
clone_size: NA
j_call: TRBJ2-2
cdr3_aa: CASEGRERSNTGELFF
cdr3_nt: TGTGCCAGCGAGGGGCGGGAGAGGTCGAACACCGGGGAGCTGTTTTTT

v_call: TRBV7-2
d_call: TRBD1
clone_size: NA
j_call: TRBJ2-2
cdr3_aa: CASSPGGKEELFF
cdr3_nt: TGTGCCAGCAGCCCAGGGGGTAAAGAGGAGCTGTTTTTT

v_call: TRBV30
d_call: NA
clone_size: NA
j_call: TRBJ1-2
cdr3_aa: CAWSGGRKGRNLGYGYTF
cdr3_nt: TGTGCCTGGAGTGGTGGCCGGAAAGGGAGGAATCTGGGCTATGGCTACACCTTC

v_call: TRBV28
d_call: NA
clone_size: NA
j_call: TRBJ1-5
cdr3_aa: CASSQREFSNQPQHF
cdr3_nt: TGTGCCAGCAGCCAGCGGGAGTTTAGCAATCAGCCCCAGCATTTT